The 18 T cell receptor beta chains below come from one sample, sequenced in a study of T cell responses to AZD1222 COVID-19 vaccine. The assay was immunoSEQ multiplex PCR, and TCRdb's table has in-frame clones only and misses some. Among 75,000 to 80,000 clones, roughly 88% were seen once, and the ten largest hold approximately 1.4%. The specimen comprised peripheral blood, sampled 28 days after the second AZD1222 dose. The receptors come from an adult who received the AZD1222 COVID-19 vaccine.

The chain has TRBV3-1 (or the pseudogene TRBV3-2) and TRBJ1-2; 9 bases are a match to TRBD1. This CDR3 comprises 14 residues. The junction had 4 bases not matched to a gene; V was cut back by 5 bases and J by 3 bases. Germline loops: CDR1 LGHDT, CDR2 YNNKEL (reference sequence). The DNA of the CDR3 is TGTGCCAGCAGCTCCGGGACAGGGTACTATGGCTACACCTTC. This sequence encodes CASSSGTGYYGYTF.

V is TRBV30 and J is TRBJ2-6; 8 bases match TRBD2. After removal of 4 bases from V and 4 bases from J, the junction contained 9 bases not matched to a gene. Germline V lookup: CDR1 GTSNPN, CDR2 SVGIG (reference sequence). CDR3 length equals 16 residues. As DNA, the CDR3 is TGTGCCTGGACTTACGGGGGGGCCTCAGGGGCCAACGTCCTGACTTTC. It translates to CAWTYGGASGANVLTF.

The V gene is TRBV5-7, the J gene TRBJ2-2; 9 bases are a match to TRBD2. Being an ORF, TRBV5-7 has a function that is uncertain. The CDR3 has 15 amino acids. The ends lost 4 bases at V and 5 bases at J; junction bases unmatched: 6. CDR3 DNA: TGTGCCAGCAGCCCTAGGCGGGGGGGGACCGGGGAGCTGTTTTTT. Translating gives CASSPRRGGTGELFF.

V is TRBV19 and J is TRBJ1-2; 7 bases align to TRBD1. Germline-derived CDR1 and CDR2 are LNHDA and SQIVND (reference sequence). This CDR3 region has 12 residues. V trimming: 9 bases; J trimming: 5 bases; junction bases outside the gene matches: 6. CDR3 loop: CASVDRVYGYTF. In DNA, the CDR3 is TGTGCCAGCGTTGACAGGGTTTATGGCTACACCTTC.

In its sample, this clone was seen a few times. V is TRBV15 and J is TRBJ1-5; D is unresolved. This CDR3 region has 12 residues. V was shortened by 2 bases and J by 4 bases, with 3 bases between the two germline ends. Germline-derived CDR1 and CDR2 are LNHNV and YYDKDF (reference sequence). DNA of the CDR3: TGTGCCACCAGCAGACAGAATCAGCCCCAGCATTTT. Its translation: CATSRQNQPQHF.

CDR3 bases: TGTGCCAGCAGCCTACCGGACAGGGGTGCCGGGGAGCTGTTTTTT. This codes for CASSLPDRGAGELFF. This chain connects TRBV4-2 to TRBJ2-2; 9 bases agree with TRBD1. Losses at the gene ends were 4 bases for V and 6 bases for J; bases not matched to a gene: 6. The CDR3 runs 15 residues. CDR1 is LGHNA and CDR2 is YNFKEQ in the germline V gene.

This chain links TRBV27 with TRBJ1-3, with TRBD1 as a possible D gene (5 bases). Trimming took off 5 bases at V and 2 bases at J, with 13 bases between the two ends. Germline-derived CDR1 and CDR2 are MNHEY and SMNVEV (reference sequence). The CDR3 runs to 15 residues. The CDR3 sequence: CASSPWGDAGNTIYF. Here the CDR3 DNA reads TGTGCCAGCAGTCCCTGGGGGGACGCTGGAAACACCATATATTTT.

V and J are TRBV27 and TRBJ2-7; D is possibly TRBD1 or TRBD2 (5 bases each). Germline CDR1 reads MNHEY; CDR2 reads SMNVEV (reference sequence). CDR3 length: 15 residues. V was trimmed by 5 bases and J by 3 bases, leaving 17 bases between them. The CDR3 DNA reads TGTGCCAGCAGTACCCTAGGGGACCCTTTCTACGAGCAGTACTTC. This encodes CASSTLGDPFYEQYF.

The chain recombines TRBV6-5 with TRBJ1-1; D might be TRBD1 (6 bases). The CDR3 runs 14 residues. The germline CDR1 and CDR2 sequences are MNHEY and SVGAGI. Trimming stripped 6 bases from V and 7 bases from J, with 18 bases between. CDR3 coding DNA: TGTGCCAGCAGCGCCCCCTTTACAGGGCTTGAAGCTTTCTTT. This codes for CASSAPFTGLEAFF.

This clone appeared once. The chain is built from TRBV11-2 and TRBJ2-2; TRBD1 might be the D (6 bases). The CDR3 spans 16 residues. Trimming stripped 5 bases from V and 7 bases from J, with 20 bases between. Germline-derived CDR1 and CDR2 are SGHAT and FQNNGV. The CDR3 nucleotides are TGTGCCAGCAGCACAATTACCGGGACAACCGGCGGGGAGCTGTTTTTT. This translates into CASSTITGTTGGELFF. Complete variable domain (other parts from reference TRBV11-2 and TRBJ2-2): EAGVAQSPRYKIIEKRQSVAFWCNPISGHATLYWYQQILGQGPKLLIQFQNNGVVDDSQLPKDRFSAERLKGVDSTLKIQPAKLEDSAVYLCASSTITGTTGGELFFGEGSRLTVL.

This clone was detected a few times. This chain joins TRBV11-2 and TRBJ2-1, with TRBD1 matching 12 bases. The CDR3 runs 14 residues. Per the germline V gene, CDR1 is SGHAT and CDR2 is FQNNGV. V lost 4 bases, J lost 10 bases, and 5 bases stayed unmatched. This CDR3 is CASSSRDRGREQFF. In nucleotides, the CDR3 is TGTGCCAGCAGCTCCCGGGACAGGGGGCGAGAGCAGTTCTTC. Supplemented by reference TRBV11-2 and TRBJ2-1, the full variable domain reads EAGVAQSPRYKIIEKRQSVAFWCNPISGHATLYWYQQILGQGPKLLIQFQNNGVVDDSQLPKDRFSAERLKGVDSTLKIQPAKLEDSAVYLCASSSRDRGREQFFGPGTRLTVL.

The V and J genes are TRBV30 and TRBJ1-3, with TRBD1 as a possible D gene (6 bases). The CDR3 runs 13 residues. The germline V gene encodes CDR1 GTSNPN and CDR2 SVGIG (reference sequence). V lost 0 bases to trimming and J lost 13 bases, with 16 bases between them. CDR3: CAWSVSGGLTIYF. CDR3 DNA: TGTGCCTGGAGTGTGTCCGGGGGGCTTACGATATATTTT.

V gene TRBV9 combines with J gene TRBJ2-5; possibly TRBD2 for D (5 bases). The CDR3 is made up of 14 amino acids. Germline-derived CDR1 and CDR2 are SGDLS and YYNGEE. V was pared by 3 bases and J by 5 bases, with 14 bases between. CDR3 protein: CASSGGGPGETQYF. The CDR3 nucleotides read TGTGCCAGCAGCGGAGGAGGCCCCGGGGAGACCCAGTACTTC. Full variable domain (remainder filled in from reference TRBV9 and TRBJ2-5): DSGVTQTPKHLITATGQRVTLRCSPRSGDLSVYWYQQSLDQGLQFLIQYYNGEERAKGNILERFSAQQFPDLHSELNLSSLELGDSALYFCASSGGGPGETQYFGPGTRLLVL.

CDR3 amino acids: CASRLSRSEKLFF. The CDR3 region has the DNA TGCGCCAGCAGGCTTTCGAGGTCTGAAAAACTGTTTTTT. J is TRBJ1-4 and V is TRBV4-1; D unclear. Germline CDR1 MGHRA, CDR2 YSYEKL. V was shortened by 6 bases and J by 7 bases, with 12 bases between the two germline ends. The CDR3 runs 13 residues.

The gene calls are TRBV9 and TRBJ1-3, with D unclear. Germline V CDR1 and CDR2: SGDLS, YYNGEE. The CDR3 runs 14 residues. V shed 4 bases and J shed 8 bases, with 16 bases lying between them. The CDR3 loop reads CASSPRRLADTIYF. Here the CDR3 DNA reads TGTGCCAGCAGCCCTCGCAGGCTCGCGGACACCATATATTTT.

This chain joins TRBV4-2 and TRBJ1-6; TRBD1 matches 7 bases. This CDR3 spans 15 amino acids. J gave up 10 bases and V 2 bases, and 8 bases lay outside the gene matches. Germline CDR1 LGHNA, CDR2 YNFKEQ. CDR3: CASSQSDRALSPLHF. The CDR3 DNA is TGTGCCAGCAGCCAATCCGACAGGGCTCTCTCACCCCTCCACTTT.

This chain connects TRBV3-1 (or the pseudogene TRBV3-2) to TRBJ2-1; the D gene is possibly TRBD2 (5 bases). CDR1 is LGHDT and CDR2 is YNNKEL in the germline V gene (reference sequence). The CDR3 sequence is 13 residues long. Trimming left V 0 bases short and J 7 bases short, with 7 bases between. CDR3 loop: CASSQDGRNEQFF. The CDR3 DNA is TGTGCCAGCAGCCAAGATGGGAGAAATGAGCAGTTCTTC.

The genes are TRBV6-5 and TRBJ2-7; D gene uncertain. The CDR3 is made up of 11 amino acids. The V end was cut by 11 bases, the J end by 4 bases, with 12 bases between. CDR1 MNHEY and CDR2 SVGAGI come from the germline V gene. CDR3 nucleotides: TGTGCCTCCTCCTTGGTGTACGAGCAGTACTTC. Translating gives CASSLVYEQYF.